Each of the 14 T cell receptor beta chains below was sequenced from the same sample in a study of blood T cells in healthy people across ages. A second PCR, run for roughly 7 to 11 cycles, used a sample-barcoded 5' primer plus a J-beta primer mix. Using its own MiXCR run on the 5' RACE reads, TCRdb lists one record per CDR3 protein. The sample records hundreds of thousands of distinct CDR3 sequences, 55% to 75% being singletons. The sample taken for sequencing was blood. The source is a young man in good health.

The gene calls are TRBV25-1 and TRBJ2-7; maybe TRBD1 (6 bases). CDR1 is MGHDK and CDR2 is SYGVNS in the germline V gene. This CDR3 spans 13 amino acids. Trimming took off 3 bases at V and 2 bases at J, with 8 bases between the two ends. In DNA form, the CDR3 reads TGTGCCAGCAGTGAGACAGGTACCTACGAGCAGTACTTC. Translated, it gives CASSETGTYEQYF.

This chain connects TRBV29-1 to TRBJ2-1, with TRBD2 matching over 8 bases. CDR1 SQVTM and CDR2 ANQGSEA come from the germline V gene. V was pared by 5 bases and J by 0 bases, with 6 bases of the junction left unmatched. This CDR3 is 15 amino acids long. The CDR3 nucleotides are TGCAGCGTTCCTAGCGGGCCCTCCTCCTACAATGAGCAGTTCTTC. The encoded protein is CSVPSGPSSYNEQFF.

Notes on this clonotype: A read error may explain this, as a much larger clone is one base away. The chain recombines TRBV7-2 with TRBJ2-1, with TRBD2 identical over 8 bases. This CDR3 region has 14 residues. V lost 4 bases to trimming and J lost 6 bases; unmatched junction nucleotides: 5. Germline V gives CDR1 SGHTA, CDR2 FQGNSA. Written as DNA, the CDR3 is TGTGCCAGCAGCTGCCCCGGGGGGGCCAATGAGCAGTTCTTC. Encoded protein: CASSCPGGANEQFF.

This clonotype was recorded at least ten times. The J gene is TRBJ2-7, the V gene TRBV27, with D perhaps being TRBD1 or TRBD2 (5 bases each). The CDR3 runs 14 residues. Trimming took 3 bases from V and 3 from J, leaving 12 bases between them. CDR1 is MNHEY, CDR2 SMNVEV, per germline (reference sequence). The CDR3 region has the DNA TGTGCCAGCAGTTTCGGGGAAGGGGACTACGAGCAGTACTTC. As protein: CASSFGEGDYEQYF.

This clonotype was picked up a small number of times. The CDR3 DNA reads as TGCAGTGCTAGTCTCCCCGGGACTAACTATGGCTACACCTTC. The encoded protein is CSASLPGTNYGYTF. The chain links TRBV20-1 to TRBJ1-2; the D is unclear. The CDR3 spans 14 residues. V was trimmed by 3 bases and J by 0 bases, leaving 11 bases between them. Germline V lookup: CDR1 DFQATT, CDR2 SNEGSKA (reference sequence).

The chain uses TRBV21-1 and TRBJ2-5; TRBD1, as called in the table, went unchecked against the DNA. TRBV21-1 is noted as a pseudogene. The CDR3 sequence is 16 residues long. The CDR3 sequence: CASSTKSRTDQETQYF. CDR3 DNA sequence: TGTGCCAGCAGCACCAAATCGCGGACAGATCAAGAGACCCAGTACTTC.

CDR3 in amino acids: CASSSPRGANEQFF. Here the CDR3 DNA reads TGTGCCAGCAGCTCACCTCGTGGGGCTAATGAGCAGTTCTTC. The chain has TRBV7-2 and TRBJ2-1; D might be TRBD1 (5 bases). CDR1 and CDR2 (germline): SGHTA, FQGNSA. V lost 4 bases and J 7 bases, leaving 14 bases between the germline ends. The CDR3 has 14 residues. Together with reference TRBV7-2 and TRBJ2-1, the CDR3 gives the full variable domain: GAGVSQSPSNKVTEKGKDVELRCDPISGHTALYWYRQSLGQGLEFLIYFQGNSAPDKSGLPSDRFSAERTGGSVSTLTIQRTQQEDSAVYLCASSSPRGANEQFFGPGTRLTVL.

V usage is TRBV7-2 and J usage is TRBJ2-7; TRBD2 agrees at 12 bases. The J call may be faulty, since TRBJ2-5 better matches the DNA end. The length of the CDR3 is 16 residues. The germline V gene encodes CDR1 SGHTA and CDR2 FQGNSA. The CDR3, as DNA: TGTGCCAGCAGCTACCGGACTAGCGGGAAGAGGGAGACCCAGTACTTC. Amino acid sequence: CASSYRTSGKRETQYF.

The chain has TRBV6-5 and TRBJ1-6; no firm D call. Germline V gene sequence: CDR1 MNHEY, CDR2 SVGAGI. The CDR3 covers 12 residues. Trimming took 10 bases from V and 6 from J, leaving 10 bases between them. This chain's CDR3 is CATWNFNSPLHF. In DNA form, the CDR3 reads TGTGCCACATGGAATTTTAATTCACCCCTCCACTTT.

The chain carries TRBV6-5 and TRBJ2-4; D is ambiguous. This CDR3 contains 14 residues. Trimming took off 5 bases at V and 0 bases at J, with 8 bases between the two ends. Looked up from germline, CDR1 is MNHEY and CDR2 is SVGAGI. The chain's CDR3 is CASSKKIAKNIQYF. The CDR3 nucleotides are TGTGCCAGCAGTAAGAAGATAGCCAAAAACATTCAGTACTTC.

This clonotype occurred a few times. The CDR3 protein is CASSQDRLAGRGWTTYEQYF. In nucleotides, the CDR3 is TGTGCCAGCAGCCAAGACCGACTAGCGGGGCGAGGGTGGACCACCTACGAGCAGTACTTC. This sequence joins TRBV4-2 and TRBJ2-7; 11 bases agree with TRBD2. CDR1 is LGHNA and CDR2 is YNFKEQ in the germline V gene. This CDR3 is built from 20 residues. The junction had 15 bases not matched to a gene; V was cut back by 0 bases and J by 2 bases.

V and J are TRBV5-5 and TRBJ2-7, with D possibly TRBD2 on 7 matching bases. This CDR3 contains 15 residues. V was cut by 5 bases and J by 2 bases, with 17 bases left in between. Germline CDR1 and CDR2: SGHKS and YYEKEE (reference sequence). For the CDR3, the DNA is TGTGCCAGCAGTGCCCTGCGGGGGACAACCTACGAGCAGTACTTC. It is translated as CASSALRGTTYEQYF.

This chain links TRBV20-1 with TRBJ2-6; D possibly corresponds to TRBD2 (5 bases). Germline assignment: CDR1 DFQATT and CDR2 SNEGSKA (reference sequence). V was cut by 5 bases and J by 0 bases, with 8 bases left in between. This CDR3 spans 14 amino acids. CDR3 in amino acids: CSAGGSSGANVLTF. In DNA form, the CDR3 reads TGCAGTGCTGGAGGTAGCTCTGGGGCCAACGTCCTGACTTTC.

This clonotype has more than one count but fewer than ten. V is TRBV20-1 and J is TRBJ1-1; D remains ambiguous. The V and J ends lost 4 bases and 5 bases respectively, with 14 bases between them. This CDR3 has 13 amino acids. Germline assignment: CDR1 DFQATT and CDR2 SNEGSKA (reference sequence). Here the CDR3 reads CSATAPRATEAFF. The CDR3 DNA sequence: TGCAGTGCTACGGCCCCACGGGCAACTGAAGCTTTCTTT.